This TCR beta chain was recovered during a study of blood T cells in healthy people across ages. In its sample, this clonotype was seen a few times. The antigen is unknown. The J segment lost 1 base and the V segment lost 0 bases, leaving 10 bases of the junction unmatched. CDR1 and CDR2 (germline): DFQATT, SNEGSKA (reference sequence). The CDR3 has 18 residues. The study's findings and limits: Diversity figures based on one million T cells were deemed too low. A strong correlation was seen between TCR beta diversity and naive T cell percentage.

For the second PCR, which ran for about 7 to 12 cycles, a sample-barcoded 5' primer and a J-beta primer mix were used. TCRdb re-derived calls from the 5' RACE reads in MiXCR, one entry per CDR3 protein. The data contain 950,000 to 1,200,000 distinct CDR3 sequences, around two fifths of them singletons. The chain links TRBV20-1 to TRBJ2-1; 9 bases are shared with TRBD1. Sequences were obtained from blood. This TCR came from a young man in good health. CDR3 DNA: TGCAGTGCTAGAGATGGGACAGGGATAAGGAGTTCCTACAATGAGCAGTTCTTC. It encodes CSARDGTGIRSSYNEQFF.